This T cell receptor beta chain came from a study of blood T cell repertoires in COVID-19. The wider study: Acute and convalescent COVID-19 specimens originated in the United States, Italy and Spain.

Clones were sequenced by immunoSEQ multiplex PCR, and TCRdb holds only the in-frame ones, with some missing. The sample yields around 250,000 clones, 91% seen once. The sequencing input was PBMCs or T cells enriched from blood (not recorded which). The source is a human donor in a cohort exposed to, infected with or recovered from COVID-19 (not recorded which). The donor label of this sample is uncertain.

CDR3 nucleotides: TGTGCCAGCTCCCTTCAAGTTGGGGGCTTAAGCGAAAAACTGTTTTTT. It translates to CASSLQVGGLSEKLFF. The chain links TRBV18 to TRBJ1-4, with D possibly being TRBD1 (6 bases). Trimming took 6 bases from V and 8 from J, leaving 22 bases between them. Germline V CDR1 and CDR2: KGHSH, LQKENI. The CDR3 covers 16 residues.